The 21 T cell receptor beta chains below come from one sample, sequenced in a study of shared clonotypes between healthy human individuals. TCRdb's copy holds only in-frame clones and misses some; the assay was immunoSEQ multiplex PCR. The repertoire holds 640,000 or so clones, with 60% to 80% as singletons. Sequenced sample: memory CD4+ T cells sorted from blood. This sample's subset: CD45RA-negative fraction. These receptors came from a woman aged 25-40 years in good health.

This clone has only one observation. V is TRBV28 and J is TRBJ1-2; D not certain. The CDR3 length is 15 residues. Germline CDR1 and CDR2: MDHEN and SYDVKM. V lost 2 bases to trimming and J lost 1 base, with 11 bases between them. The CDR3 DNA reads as TGTGCCAGCAGTTTAGGGCTAGTAGTTAACTATGGCTACACCTTC. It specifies CASSLGLVVNYGYTF.

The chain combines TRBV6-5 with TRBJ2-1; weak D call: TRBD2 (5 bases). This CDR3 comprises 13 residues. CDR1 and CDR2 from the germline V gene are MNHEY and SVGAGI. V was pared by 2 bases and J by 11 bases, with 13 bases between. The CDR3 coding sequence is TGTGCCAGCAGTTACGCAACCCGGGATAAGCAGTTCTTC. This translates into CASSYATRDKQFF.

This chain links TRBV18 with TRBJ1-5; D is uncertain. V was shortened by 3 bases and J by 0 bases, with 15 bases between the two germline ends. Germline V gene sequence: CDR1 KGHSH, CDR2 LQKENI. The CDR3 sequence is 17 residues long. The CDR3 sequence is CASSPTLGVISNQPQHF. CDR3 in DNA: TGTGCCAGCTCACCGACTCTCGGGGTGATTAGCAATCAGCCCCAGCATTTT.

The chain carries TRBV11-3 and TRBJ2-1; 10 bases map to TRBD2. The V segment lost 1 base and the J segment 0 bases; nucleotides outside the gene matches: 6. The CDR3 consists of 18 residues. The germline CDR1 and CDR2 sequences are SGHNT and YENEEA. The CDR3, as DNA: TGTGCCAGCAGCTTAGGACTAGCGGGCCTCAGCTCCTACAATGAGCAGTTCTTC. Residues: CASSLGLAGLSSYNEQFF.

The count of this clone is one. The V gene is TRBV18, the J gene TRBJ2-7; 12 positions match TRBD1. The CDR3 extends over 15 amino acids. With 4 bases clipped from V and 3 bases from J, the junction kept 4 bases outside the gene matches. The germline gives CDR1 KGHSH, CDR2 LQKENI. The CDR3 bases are TGTGCCAGCTCACGGGGACAGGGGGCCCTCTACGAGCAGTACTTC. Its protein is CASSRGQGALYEQYF.

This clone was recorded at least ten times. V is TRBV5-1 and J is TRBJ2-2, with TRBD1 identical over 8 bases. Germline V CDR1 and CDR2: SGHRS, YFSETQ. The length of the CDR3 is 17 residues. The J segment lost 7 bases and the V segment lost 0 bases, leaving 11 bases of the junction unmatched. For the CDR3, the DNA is TGCGCCAGCAGCTTGGGGGACAGGAGGGTATCCGGCGGGGAGCTGTTTTTT. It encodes CASSLGDRRVSGGELFF. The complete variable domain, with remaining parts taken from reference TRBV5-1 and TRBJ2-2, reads KAGVTQTPRYLIKTRGQQVTLSCSPISGHRSVSWYQQTPGQGLQFLFEYFSETQRNKGNFPGRFSGRQFSNSRSEMNVSTLELGDSALYLCASSLGDRRVSGGELFFGEGSRLTVL.

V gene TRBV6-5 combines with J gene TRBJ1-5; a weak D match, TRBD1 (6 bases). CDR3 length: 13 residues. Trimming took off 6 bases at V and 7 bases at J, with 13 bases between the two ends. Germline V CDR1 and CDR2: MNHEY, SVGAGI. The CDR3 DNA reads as TGTGCCAGCAGAGTCCCAGGGGAGCAGCCCCAGCATTTT. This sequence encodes CASRVPGEQPQHF.

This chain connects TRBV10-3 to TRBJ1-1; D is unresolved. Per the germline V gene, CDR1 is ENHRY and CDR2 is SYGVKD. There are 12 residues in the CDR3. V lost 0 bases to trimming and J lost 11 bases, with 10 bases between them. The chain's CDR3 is CAISESSSGAFF. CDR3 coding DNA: TGTGCCATCAGTGAGTCTTCGTCGGGGGCTTTCTTT.

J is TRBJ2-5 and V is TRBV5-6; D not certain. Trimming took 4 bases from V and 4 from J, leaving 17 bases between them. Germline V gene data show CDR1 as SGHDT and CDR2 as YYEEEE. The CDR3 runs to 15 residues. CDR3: CASSHRVRSGETQYF. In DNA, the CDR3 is TGTGCCAGCAGCCATCGAGTGAGGTCAGGAGAGACCCAGTACTTC.

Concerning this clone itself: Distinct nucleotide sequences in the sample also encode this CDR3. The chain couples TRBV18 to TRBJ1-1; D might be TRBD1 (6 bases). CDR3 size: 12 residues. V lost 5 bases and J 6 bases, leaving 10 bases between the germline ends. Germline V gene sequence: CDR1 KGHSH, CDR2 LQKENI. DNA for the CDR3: TGTGCCAGCTCATCACAGGGATCTGAAGCTTTCTTT. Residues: CASSSQGSEAFF.

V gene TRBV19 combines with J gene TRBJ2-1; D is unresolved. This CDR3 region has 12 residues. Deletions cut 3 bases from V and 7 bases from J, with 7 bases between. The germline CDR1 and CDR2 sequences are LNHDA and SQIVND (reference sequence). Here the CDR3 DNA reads TGTGCCAGTAGTATCGAGCTGAATGAGCAGTTCTTC. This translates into CASSIELNEQFF.

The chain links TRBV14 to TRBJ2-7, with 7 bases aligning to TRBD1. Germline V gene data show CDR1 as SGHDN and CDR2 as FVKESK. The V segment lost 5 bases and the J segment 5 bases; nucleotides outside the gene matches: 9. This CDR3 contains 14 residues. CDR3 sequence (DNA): TGTGCCAGCAGCACACAGGGGATCAGGAACGAGCAGTACTTC. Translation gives CASSTQGIRNEQYF.

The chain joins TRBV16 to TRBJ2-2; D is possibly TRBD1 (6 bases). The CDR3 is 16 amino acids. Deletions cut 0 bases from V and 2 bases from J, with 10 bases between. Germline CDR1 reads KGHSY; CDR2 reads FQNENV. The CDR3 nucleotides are TGTGCCAGCAGCCAATCGGCAGGGACAAACACCGGGGAGCTGTTTTTT. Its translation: CASSQSAGTNTGELFF.

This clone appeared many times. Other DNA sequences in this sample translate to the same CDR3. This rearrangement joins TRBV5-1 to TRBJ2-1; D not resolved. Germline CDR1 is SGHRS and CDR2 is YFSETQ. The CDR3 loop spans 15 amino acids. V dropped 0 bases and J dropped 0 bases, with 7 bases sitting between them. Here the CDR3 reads CASSLDSSSYNEQFF. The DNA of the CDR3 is TGCGCCAGCAGCTTGGACTCCAGCTCCTACAATGAGCAGTTCTTC.

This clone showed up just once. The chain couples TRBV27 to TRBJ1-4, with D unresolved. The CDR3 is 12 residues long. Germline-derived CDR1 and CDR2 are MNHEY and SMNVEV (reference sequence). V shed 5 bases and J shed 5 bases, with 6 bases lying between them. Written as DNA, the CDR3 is TGTGCCAGCAGTAACATGAATGAAAAACTGTTTTTT. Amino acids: CASSNMNEKLFF.

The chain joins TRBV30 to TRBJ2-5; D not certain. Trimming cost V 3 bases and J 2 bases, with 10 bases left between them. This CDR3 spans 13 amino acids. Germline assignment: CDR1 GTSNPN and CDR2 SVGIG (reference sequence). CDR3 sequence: CAWSPDVQETQYF. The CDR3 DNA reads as TGTGCCTGGAGCCCCGACGTGCAAGAGACCCAGTACTTC.

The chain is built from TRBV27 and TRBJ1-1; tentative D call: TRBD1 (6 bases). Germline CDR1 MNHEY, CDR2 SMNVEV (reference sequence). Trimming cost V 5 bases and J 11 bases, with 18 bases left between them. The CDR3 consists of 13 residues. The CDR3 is CASSGRTVFRAFF. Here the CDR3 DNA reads TGTGCCAGCAGTGGAAGGACAGTTTTTCGGGCTTTCTTT.

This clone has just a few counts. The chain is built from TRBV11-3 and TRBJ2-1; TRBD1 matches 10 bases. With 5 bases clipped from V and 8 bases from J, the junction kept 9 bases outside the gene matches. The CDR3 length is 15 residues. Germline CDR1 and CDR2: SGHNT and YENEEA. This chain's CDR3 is CASSLGTGDIDEQFF. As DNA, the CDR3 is TGTGCCAGCAGCCTCGGGACAGGGGACATCGATGAGCAGTTCTTC.

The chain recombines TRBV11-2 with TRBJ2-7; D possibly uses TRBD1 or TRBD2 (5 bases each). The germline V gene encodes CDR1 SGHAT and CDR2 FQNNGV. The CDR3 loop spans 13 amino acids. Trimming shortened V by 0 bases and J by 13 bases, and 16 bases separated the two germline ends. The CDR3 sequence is CASSLETVDRGYF. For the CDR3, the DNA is TGTGCCAGCAGCTTAGAGACAGTCGACCGGGGTTACTTC. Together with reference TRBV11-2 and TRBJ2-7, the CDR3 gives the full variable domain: EAGVAQSPRYKIIEKRQSVAFWCNPISGHATLYWYQQILGQGPKLLIQFQNNGVVDDSQLPKDRFSAERLKGVDSTLKIQPAKLEDSAVYLCASSLETVDRGYFGPGTRLTVT.

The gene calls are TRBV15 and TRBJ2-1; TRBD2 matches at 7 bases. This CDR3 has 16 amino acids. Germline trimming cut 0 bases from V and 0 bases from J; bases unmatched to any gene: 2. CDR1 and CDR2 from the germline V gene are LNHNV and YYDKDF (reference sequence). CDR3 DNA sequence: TGTGCCACCAGCAGAGAAGGCGGGAGCTCCTACAATGAGCAGTTCTTC. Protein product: CATSREGGSSYNEQFF.

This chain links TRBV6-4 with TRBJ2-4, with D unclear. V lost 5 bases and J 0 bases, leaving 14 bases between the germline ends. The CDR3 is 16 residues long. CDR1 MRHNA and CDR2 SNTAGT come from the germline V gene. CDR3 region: CASSPTDPEAKNIQYF. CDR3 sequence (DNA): TGTGCCAGCAGTCCAACGGACCCTGAAGCCAAAAACATTCAGTACTTC.